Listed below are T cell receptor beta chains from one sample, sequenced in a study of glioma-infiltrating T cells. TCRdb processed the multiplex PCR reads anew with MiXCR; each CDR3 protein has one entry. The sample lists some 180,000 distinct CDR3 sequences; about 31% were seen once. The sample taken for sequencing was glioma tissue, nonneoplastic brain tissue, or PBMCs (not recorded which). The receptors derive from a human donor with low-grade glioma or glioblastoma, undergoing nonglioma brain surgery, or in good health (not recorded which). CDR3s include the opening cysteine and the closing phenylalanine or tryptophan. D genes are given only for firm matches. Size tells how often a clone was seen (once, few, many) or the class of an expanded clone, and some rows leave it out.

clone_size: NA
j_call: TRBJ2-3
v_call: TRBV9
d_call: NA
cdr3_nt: TGTGCCAGCACCCCCGGAGGCAGCACAGATACGCAGTATTTT
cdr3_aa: CASTPGGSTDTQYF

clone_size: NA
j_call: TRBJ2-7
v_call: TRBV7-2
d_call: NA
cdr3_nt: TGCGCCAGCAGCTTGAGGGGGGCCGGATACGGGCAGTACTTC
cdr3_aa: CASSLRGAGYGQYF

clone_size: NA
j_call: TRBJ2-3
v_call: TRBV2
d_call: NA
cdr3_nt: TGTGCCAGCAGTAAGATACCCTCAGATACGCAGTATTTT
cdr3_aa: CASSKIPSDTQYF

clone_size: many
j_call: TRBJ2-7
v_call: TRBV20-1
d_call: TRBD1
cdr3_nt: TGCAGTGCTAGACCGGGACAGGGACCCGAGCAGTACTTC
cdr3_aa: CSARPGQGPEQYF

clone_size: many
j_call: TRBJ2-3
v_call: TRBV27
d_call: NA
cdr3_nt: TGTGCCAGCAGTTTATCCTCAAGCACAGATACGCAGTATTTT
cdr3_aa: CASSLSSSTDTQYF

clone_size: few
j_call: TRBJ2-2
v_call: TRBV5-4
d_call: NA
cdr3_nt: TGTGCCAGCAGCTTGGATCGGGGCGGGGAGCTGTTTTTT
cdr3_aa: CASSLDRGGELFF

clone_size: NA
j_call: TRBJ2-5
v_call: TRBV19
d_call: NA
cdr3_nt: TGTGCCAGTAGTATCCAGGACAGAGAGACCCAGTACTTC
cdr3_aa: CASSIQDRETQYF

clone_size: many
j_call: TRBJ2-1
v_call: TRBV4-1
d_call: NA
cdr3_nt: TGCGCCAGCAGGAAGGGGCAGGGGGAGGACGAGCAGTTCTTC
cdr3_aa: CASRKGQGEDEQFF

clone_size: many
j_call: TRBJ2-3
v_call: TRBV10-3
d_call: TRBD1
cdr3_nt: TGTGCCATCAGTGATCGGCTGGGACAGGACACAGATACGCAGTATTTT
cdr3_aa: CAISDRLGQDTDTQYF

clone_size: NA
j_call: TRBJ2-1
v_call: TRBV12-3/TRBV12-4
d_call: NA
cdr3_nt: TGTGCCAGCAGTTTACGGCGACTACCATACAATGAGCAGTTCTTC
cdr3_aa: CASSLRRLPYNEQFF

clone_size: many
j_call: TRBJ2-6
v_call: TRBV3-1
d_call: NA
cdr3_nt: TGTGCCAGCAGCCAAGATCCGCAGGCCAACGTCCTGACTTTC
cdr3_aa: CASSQDPQANVLTF

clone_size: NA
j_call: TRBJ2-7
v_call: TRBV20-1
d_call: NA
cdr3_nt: TGTAGTGCTAGAGGAGGGACAGTCTTCTACGAGCAGTACTTC
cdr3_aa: CSARGGTVFYEQYF

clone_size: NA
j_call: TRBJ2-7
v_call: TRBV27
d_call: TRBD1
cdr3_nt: TGTGCCAGCAGTTTACCCCTCGGGACAGGGGATTTGTTCTACGAGCAGTACTTC
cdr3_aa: CASSLPLGTGDLFYEQYF

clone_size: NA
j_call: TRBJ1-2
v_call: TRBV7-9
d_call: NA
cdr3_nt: TGTGCCAGCAGCCCACAGGGATATGGCTACAGCTTC
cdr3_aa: CASSPQGYGYSF

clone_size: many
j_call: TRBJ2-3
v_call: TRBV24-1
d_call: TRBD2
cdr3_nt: TGTGCCACCAGTGATTGGTCCGGGACTAGCGGTAACACAGATACGCAGTATTTT
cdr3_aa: CATSDWSGTSGNTDTQYF

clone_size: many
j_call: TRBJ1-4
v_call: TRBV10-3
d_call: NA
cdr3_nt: TGTGCCATCAGTGAAGGCAGGGGAAGCGGCGCGACTAATGAAAAACTGTTTTTT
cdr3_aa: CAISEGRGSGATNEKLFF

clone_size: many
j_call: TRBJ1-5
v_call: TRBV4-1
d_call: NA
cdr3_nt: TGCGCCAGCAGCCTAACCGAGGTGGGCAATCAGCCCCAGCATTTT
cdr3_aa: CASSLTEVGNQPQHF

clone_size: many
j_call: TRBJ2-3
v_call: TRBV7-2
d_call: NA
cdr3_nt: TGTGCCAGCAGCTTAGCGGGAATAGATACGCAGTATTTT
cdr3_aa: CASSLAGIDTQYF

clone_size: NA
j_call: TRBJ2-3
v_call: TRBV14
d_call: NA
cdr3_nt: TGTGCCAGCAGCCAATTTAGCACAGATACGCAGTATTTT
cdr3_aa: CASSQFSTDTQYF

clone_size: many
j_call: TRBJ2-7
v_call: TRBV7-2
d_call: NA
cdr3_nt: TGTGCCAGCAGCCTCCCGGGGGTCGAGCAGTACTTC
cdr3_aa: CASSLPGVEQYF

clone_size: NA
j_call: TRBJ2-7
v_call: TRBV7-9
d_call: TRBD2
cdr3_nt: TGTGCCAGCAGCTTAACCGGGAGGATCTACGAGCAGTACTTC
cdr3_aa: CASSLTGRIYEQYF

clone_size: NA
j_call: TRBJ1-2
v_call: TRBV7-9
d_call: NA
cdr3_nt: TGTGCCAGCAGCTTAGAGTGGTCGGGCTATGGCTACACCTTC
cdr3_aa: CASSLEWSGYGYTF

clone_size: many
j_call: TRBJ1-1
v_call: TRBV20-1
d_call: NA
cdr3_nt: TGCAGTGCTAGAGCGTCTCTCGATTCGGAAGCTTTCTTT
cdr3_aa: CSARASLDSEAFF

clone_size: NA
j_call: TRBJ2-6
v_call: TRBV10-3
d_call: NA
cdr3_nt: TGTGCCATCAGCCTTATTCCGGGACCTCCGTCTAGGGCCAACGTCCTGACTTTC
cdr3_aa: CAISLIPGPPSRANVLTF

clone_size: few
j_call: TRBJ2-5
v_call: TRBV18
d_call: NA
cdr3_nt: TGTGCCAGCTCCTCAAACAGGCAAGAGACCCAGTACTTC
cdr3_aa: CASSSNRQETQYF

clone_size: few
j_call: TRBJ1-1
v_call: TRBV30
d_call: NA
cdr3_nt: TGTGCCTGGTTCCAGGGTGAAGCTTTCTTT
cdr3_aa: CAWFQGEAFF

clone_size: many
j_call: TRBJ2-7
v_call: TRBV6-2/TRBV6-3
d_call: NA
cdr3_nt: TGTGCCAGCAGTTACGTCGCCCACGAGCAGTACTTC
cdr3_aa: CASSYVAHEQYF

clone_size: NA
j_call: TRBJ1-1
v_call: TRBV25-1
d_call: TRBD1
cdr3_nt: TGTGACAGCAGCATAGGGGGCTCTGTGAACACCGAAGCTTTCTTT
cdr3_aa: CDSSIGGSVNTEAFF

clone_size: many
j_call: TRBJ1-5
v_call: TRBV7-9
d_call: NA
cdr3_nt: TGTGCCAGCAGCTTCACCGGGGATCAGCCCCAGCATTTT
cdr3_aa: CASSFTGDQPQHF

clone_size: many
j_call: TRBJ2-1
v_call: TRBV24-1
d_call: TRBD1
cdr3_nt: TGTGCCACCAGTGATTTGACAGGGGTCAATGAGCAGTTCTTC
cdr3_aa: CATSDLTGVNEQFF

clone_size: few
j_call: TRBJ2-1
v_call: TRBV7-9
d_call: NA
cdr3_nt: TGTGCCAGCAGCCCCCTAGGCGCCTACAATGAGCAGTTCTTC
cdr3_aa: CASSPLGAYNEQFF

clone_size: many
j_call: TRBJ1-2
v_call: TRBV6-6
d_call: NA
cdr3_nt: TGTGCCAGCAGTTACGGGACACTCGGCTACACCTTC
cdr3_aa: CASSYGTLGYTF

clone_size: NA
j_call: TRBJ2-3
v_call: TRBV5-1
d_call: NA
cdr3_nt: TGCGCCAGCAGCTTGCCCGACAATACGCAGTATTTT
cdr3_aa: CASSLPDNTQYF